This record concerns one TCR beta chain sequence. What it recognizes is unknown. This specimen belongs to a study of cytomegalovirus exposure and HLA in healthy donors. Findings and limits, study-wide: More than 15,000 TCR beta sequences were associated with HLA alleles at 0.05 false discovery rate in a later analysis. Per a later analysis, HLA-associated TCR beta chains showed more clonal expansion than other, equally common TCR beta chains. The study put 150 or so TCR beta chains on its list as cytomegalovirus-associated.

The germline V gene has CDR1 LNHDA and CDR2 SQIVND (reference sequence). The CDR3 sequence is 15 residues long. The V gene end was trimmed by 8 bases and the J gene end by 0 bases; junction bases not matched to a gene: 7. Primers included in the PCR were 60 Vbeta and 13 Jbeta primers. Only in-frame clones appear in the TCRdb table, and some are missing; sequencing was by immunoSEQ multiplex PCR. The sample has some 120,000 clones; less than 80% are singletons. V usage is TRBV19 and J usage is TRBJ1-1; TRBD1 agrees at 9 bases. Sequenced input: PBMCs. The sequence came from a woman aged 35 to 49 in good health and CMV-seropositive. The CDR3 bases are TGTGCCAGTTCCGGGACAGGGCTCATGAACACTGAAGCTTTCTTT. Its translation is CASSGTGLMNTEAFF.